This entry concerns a single T cell receptor (beta chain). What this receptor recognizes is not known. Qualities for individual bases were not recorded, and no much larger clone is one base off. This record belongs to a study of regulatory T cells in long-lasting Graves disease (dated by TCRdb to the early 2020s). Context from the whole study: Persistent Graves' disease meant more than 5 years of antithyroid drug treatment with TSH receptor autoantibodies that stayed positive. This study used TCR sequencing and RNA sequencing of peripheral blood to compare persistent Graves' disease patients against newly diagnosed Graves' disease patients. The study was conducted in China and was registered as a clinical trial. A total of roughly 35 samples underwent TCR sequencing: around 13 from persistent and around 20 from newly diagnosed Graves' disease patients. Antithyroid drugs had been taken for approximately 9.7 years on average by persistent Graves' disease patients in the clinical cohort.

The protocol used for the library was multiplex PCR. Sequenced using an Illumina HiSeq 4000. TCR beta libraries were built with iRepertoire HTBI primers and Arm-PCR amplification of CDR3 regions. Gel purification was performed on PCR products prior to sequencing. Per the original workflow: Gene usage analysis of CDR3 amino acid clonotypes relied on the 60 or so TRBV and over 13 TRBJ segments identified across samples. Filtered high-quality paired reads were merged into contigs using COPE and FqMerger. BLAST was used to align contigs to IMGT TRBV, TRBD and TRBJ reference genes, and CDR3 was defined according to IMGT. Highly expanded clones were defined as clonotypes with a frequency above 0.1%. Repertoire diversity was measured by Shannon entropy, and V-J evenness by the Gini coefficient. Clonotypes shared by more than one individual were considered public. TCRdb itself trimmed the public reads at Q25 with fastp, ran MiXCR and retained productive beta chains. Identical CDR3 proteins give one entry, which carries the most common genes and DNA. TCRdb's processing, not the authors', yielded these V and J calls. The sample data list about 430,000 distinct CDR3 sequences, and 20% to 25% of these were observed just once. Roughly an eighth of the sample is in the top ten clones.

The time point label corresponds to: persistent/refractory GD, antithyroid drugs over 5 years with positive TRAb. For both TCR sequencing and RNA sequencing, RNA was extracted from PBMCs in TRIzol. Graves' disease was diagnosed according to American Thyroid Association guidelines. Patients for the study were recruited at an endocrinology department in Xi'an, China. Each patient gave about 9.1 milliliters of peripheral blood, collected in an EDTA anticoagulant tube. PBMCs were isolated by Ficoll Paque Plus density gradient separation without further T cell sorting. An Agilent 2100 Bioanalyzer and agarose gel were used to check RNA quality, while a NanoDrop 2000 measured RNA concentration. Reading from cysteine to phenylalanine, the CDR3 counts 14 amino acids. The DNA shown is the 42-base CDR3, in frame from base 1. Ends trimmed: V by 8 bases, J by 0 bases; bases unmatched to a gene: 4. The germline V gene (reference sequence) yields LNHDA for CDR1 and SQIVND for CDR2.

General study outcomes and caveats: Persistent Graves' disease patients showed lower TCR Shannon entropy and fewer highly expanded clones than newly diagnosed patients, suggesting clonal expansion. Preferential use of TRBV28, TRBJ1-2 and TRBJ2-5 was observed in persistent disease, whereas TRBV20-1 and TRBJ2-1 were favored in newly diagnosed disease. Patients with persistent disease shared more public clonotypes (about 2,900) than newly diagnosed patients did (966). Because the primary lesion, thyroid tissue, could not be accessed, the study looked at peripheral blood alone. Sequencing and analysis were limited to the TCR beta chain. The authors acknowledged the small sample size as a limitation that may reduce accuracy.

The clonotype originates from a female donor with Graves disease. The sample here was peripheral blood mononuclear cells (PBMCs), taken when the disease was refractory, from a patient treated with antithyroid drugs. Rearrangement joined TRBV19 to TRBJ1-3; 7 junctional bases match TRBD1. Here the CDR3 is given as CASGQAHSGNTIYF. The nucleotide sequence is given as TGTGCCAGTGGACAGGCCCACTCTGGAAACACCATATATTTT.